Below, 3 T cell receptor beta chains from the same sample are listed, as sequenced in a study of T cell changes during pregnancy in multiple sclerosis. Repertoires were generated with immunoSEQ multiplex PCR, while TCRdb's copy carries only in-frame clones and drops some. The table has 88,000 or so clones, 92% seen once. Sequencing used peripheral blood, obtained before pregnancy. The receptors were gathered from a female donor with multiple sclerosis, enrolled in a pregnancy study.

The chain carries TRBV9 and TRBJ2-5, with 12 nucleotides matching TRBD2. CDR1 SGDLS and CDR2 YYNGEE come from the germline V gene. The CDR3 is 16 residues long. V lost 3 bases, J lost 3 bases, and 6 bases stayed unmatched. CDR3 amino acids: CASSDRGLAGKETQYF. The CDR3 coding sequence is TGTGCCAGCAGCGACAGAGGACTAGCGGGGAAAGAGACCCAGTACTTC. The whole variable domain, filled in from reference TRBV9 and TRBJ2-5, reads DSGVTQTPKHLITATGQRVTLRCSPRSGDLSVYWYQQSLDQGLQFLIQYYNGEERAKGNILERFSAQQFPDLHSELNLSSLELGDSALYFCASSDRGLAGKETQYFGPGTRLLVL.

J is TRBJ2-3 and V is TRBV14, with D perhaps TRBD1 (6 bases). V lost 1 base to trimming and J lost 4 bases, with 6 bases between them. CDR3 length equals 13 residues. Germline CDR1 and CDR2: SGHDN and FVKESK. CDR3 nucleotide sequence: TGTGCCAGCAGCCAAGGACAGGCAGATACGCAGTATTTT. Protein: CASSQGQADTQYF.

The chain employs TRBV19 and TRBJ1-2, with TRBD1 identical over 9 bases. Germline V gives CDR1 LNHDA, CDR2 SQIVND (reference sequence). The CDR3 extends over 15 amino acids. The trim removed 5 bases at V and 8 bases at J, leaving 12 bases unmatched. The CDR3 loop reads CASSGTGRYLEGYTF. CDR3 nucleotide sequence: TGTGCCAGTAGTGGGACAGGGAGGTACCTTGAGGGCTACACCTTC. Together with reference TRBV19 and TRBJ1-2, the CDR3 gives the full variable domain: DGGITQSPKYLFRKEGQNVTLSCEQNLNHDAMYWYRQDPGQGLRLIYYSQIVNDFQKGDIAEGYSVSREKKESFPLTVTSAQKNPTAFYLCASSGTGRYLEGYTFGSGTRLTVV.